The table lists the clone carrying this T cell receptor (beta chain) with many counts. The antigen is unknown. Trimming took off 4 bases at V and 1 base at J, with 13 bases between the two ends. The CDR3 covers 15 residues. Germline lookup yields CDR1 SGHVS and CDR2 FNYEAQ. One entry per CDR3 protein results from TCRdb running MiXCR on the reads. The data contain fewer than 850,000 distinct CDR3 sequences, about 28% of them singletons. The data derive from a study of T cell repertoires in cytomegalovirus infection. Study background: Used in the study were CMV epitopes, some recently identified and HLA-C-restricted, others well-studied and HLA-B-restricted. In public TCR beta signatures, there were indications of both CMV infection and matching HLA type.

Study-wide results and limits: HLA-C-restricted CMV clonotypes gave the most frequent clonotype in two of eight donors. Of the TCR beta families, the public ones yielded a cumulative frequency that identified carriers of CMV plus the relevant HLA.

The specimen comprised cultured CD8+ T cells from PBMCs, sampled from culture after CMV antigen stimulation. The origin of this receptor is a human donor in good health (CMV status not recorded). Some clones in this sample may be carry-over from other donors' samples. The chain couples TRBV7-6 to TRBJ1-1; no firm D call. The CDR3 nucleotides are TGTGCCAGCAGCTCACCGGGAGGCCGGAACACTGAAGCTTTCTTT. Amino acid sequence: CASSSPGGRNTEAFF.